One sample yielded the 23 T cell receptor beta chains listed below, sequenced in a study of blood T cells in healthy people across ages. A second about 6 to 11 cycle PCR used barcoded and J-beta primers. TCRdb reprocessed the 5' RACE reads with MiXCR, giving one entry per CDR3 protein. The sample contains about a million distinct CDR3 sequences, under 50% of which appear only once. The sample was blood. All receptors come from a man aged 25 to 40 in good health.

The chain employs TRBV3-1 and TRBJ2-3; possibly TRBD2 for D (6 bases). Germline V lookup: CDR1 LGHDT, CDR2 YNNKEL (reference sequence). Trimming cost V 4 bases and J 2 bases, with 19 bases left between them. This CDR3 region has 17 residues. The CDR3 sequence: CASSPAGTGGFTDTQYF. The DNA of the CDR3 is TGTGCCAGCAGCCCGGCCGGGACTGGCGGATTCACAGATACGCAGTATTTT.

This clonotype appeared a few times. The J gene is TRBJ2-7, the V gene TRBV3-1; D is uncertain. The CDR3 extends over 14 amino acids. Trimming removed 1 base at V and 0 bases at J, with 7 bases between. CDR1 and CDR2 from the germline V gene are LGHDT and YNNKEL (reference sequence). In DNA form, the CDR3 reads TGTGCCAGCAGCCAAGTCGGTCGCTCCTACGAGCAGTACTTC. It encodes CASSQVGRSYEQYF.

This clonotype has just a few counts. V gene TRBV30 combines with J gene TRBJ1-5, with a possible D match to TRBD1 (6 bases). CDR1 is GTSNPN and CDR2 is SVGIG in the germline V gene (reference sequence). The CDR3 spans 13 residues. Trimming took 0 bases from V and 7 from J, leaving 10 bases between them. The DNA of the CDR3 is TGTGCCTGGAGTGTTCAAGGGGGACAGCCCCAGCATTTT. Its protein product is CAWSVQGGQPQHF.

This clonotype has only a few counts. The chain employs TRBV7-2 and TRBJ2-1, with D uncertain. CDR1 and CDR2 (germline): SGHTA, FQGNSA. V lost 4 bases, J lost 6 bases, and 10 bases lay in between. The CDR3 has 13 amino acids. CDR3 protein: CASSYVSFNEQFF. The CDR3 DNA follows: TGTGCCAGCAGCTACGTAAGTTTCAATGAGCAGTTCTTC. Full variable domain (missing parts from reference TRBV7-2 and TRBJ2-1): GAGVSQSPSNKVTEKGKDVELRCDPISGHTALYWYRQSLGQGLEFLIYFQGNSAPDKSGLPSDRFSAERTGGSVSTLTIQRTQQEDSAVYLCASSYVSFNEQFFGPGTRLTVL.

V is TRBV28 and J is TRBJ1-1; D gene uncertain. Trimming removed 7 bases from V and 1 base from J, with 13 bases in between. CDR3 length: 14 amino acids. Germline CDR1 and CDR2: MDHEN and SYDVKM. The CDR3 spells CASTPEAPNTEAFF. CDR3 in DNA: TGTGCCAGCACCCCGGAGGCTCCGAACACTGAAGCTTTCTTT. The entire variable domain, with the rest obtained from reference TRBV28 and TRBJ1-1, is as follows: DVKVTQSSRYLVKRTGEKVFLECVQDMDHENMFWYRQDPGLGLRLIYFSYDVKMKEKGDIPEGYSVSREKKERFSLILESASTNQTSMYLCASTPEAPNTEAFFGQGTRLTVV.

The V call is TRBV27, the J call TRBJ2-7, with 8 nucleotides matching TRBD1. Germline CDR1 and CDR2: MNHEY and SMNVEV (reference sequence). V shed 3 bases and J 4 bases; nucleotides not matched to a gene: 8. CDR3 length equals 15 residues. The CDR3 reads CASSFGGQGPYEQYF. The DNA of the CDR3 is TGTGCCAGCAGTTTTGGAGGACAGGGACCTTACGAGCAGTACTTC.

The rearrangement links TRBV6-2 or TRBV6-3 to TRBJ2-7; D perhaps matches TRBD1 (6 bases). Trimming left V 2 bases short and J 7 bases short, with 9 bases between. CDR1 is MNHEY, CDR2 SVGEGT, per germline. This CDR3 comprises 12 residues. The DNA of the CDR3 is TGTGCCAGCAGTTACCAGGGGCAGGAGCAGTACTTC. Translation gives CASSYQGQEQYF.

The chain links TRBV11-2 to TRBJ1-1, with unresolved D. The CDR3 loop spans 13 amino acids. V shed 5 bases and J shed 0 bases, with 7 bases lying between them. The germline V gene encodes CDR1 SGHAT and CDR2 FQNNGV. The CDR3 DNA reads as TGTGCCAGCAGCGGACTAATGAACACTGAAGCTTTCTTT. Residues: CASSGLMNTEAFF.

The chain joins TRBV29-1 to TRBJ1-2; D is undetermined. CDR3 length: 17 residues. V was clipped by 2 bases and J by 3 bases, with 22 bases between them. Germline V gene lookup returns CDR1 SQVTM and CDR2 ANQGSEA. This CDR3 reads CSVELRQRAETYYGYTF. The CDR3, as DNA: TGCAGCGTTGAACTTAGGCAGCGGGCCGAGACTTACTATGGCTACACCTTC.

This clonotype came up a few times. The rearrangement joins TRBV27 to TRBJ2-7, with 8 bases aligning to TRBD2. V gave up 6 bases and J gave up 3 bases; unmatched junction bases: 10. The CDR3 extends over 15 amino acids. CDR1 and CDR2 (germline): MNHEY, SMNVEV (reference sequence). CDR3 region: CASRTGTRGIYEQYF. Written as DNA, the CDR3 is TGTGCCAGCAGGACCGGGACTAGGGGAATCTACGAGCAGTACTTC.

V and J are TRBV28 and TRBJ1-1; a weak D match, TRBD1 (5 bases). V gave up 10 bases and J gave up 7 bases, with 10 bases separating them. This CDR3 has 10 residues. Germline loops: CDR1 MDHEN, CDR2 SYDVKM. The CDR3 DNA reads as TGTGCCACCAGGGAGATTGAAGCTTTCTTT. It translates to CATREIEAFF. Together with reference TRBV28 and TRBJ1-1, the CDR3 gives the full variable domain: DVKVTQSSRYLVKRTGEKVFLECVQDMDHENMFWYRQDPGLGLRLIYFSYDVKMKEKGDIPEGYSVSREKKERFSLILESASTNQTSMYLCATREIEAFFGQGTRLTVV.

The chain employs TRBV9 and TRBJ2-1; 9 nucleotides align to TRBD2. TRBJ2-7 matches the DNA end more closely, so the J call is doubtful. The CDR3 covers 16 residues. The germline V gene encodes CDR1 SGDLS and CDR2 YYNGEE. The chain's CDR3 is CASSVDELAGYNEQYF. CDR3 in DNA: TGTGCCAGCAGCGTAGACGAACTAGCGGGTTACAATGAGCAGTACTTC.

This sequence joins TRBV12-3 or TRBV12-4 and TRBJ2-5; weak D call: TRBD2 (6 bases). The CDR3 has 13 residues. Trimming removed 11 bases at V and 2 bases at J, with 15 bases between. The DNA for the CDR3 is TGTGCCCCGGAGGGAACTGTACAAGAGACCCAGTACTTC. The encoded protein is CAPEGTVQETQYF.

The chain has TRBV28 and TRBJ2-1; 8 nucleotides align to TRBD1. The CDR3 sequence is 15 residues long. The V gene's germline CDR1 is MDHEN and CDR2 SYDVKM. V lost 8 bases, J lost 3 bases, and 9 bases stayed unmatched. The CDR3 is CASGSSRGLYNEQFF. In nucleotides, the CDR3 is TGTGCCAGCGGTTCTTCCAGGGGGCTCTACAATGAGCAGTTCTTC.

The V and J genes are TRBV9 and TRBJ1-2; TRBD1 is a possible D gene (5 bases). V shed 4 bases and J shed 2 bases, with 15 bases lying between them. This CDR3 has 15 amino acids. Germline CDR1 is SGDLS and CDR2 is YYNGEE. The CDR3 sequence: CASSPTGAGNYGYTF. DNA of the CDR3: TGTGCCAGCAGCCCCACAGGTGCAGGGAACTATGGCTACACCTTC.

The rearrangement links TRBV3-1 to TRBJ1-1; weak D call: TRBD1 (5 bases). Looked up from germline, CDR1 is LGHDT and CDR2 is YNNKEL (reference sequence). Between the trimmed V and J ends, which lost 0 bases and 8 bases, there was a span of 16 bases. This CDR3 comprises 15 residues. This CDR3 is CASSQDGMGHPEAFF. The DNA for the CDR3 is TGTGCCAGCAGCCAAGACGGGATGGGGCACCCCGAAGCTTTCTTT.

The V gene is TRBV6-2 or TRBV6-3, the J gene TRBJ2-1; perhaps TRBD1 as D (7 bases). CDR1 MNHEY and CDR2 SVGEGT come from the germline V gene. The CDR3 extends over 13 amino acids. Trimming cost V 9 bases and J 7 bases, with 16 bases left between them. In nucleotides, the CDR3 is TGTGCCAGTTACAGGGGAAGCGGGAATGAGCAGTTCTTC. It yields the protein CASYRGSGNEQFF.

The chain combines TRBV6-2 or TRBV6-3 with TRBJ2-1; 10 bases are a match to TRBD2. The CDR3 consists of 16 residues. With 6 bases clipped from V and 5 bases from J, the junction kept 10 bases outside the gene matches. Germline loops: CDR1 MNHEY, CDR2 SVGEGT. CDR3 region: CASSRPGLAVNNEQFF. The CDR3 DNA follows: TGTGCCAGCAGCCGCCCCGGACTAGCGGTTAACAATGAGCAGTTCTTC.

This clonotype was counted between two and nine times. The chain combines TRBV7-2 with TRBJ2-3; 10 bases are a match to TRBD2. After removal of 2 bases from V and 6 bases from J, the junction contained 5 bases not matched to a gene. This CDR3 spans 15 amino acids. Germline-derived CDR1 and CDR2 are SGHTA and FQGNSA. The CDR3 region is CASSLRSGGWDTQYF. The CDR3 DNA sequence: TGTGCCAGCAGCTTACGTAGCGGGGGGTGGGATACGCAGTATTTT.

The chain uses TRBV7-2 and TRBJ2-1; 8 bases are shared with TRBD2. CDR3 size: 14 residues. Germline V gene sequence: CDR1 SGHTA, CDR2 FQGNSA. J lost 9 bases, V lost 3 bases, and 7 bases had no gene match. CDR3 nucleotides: TGTGCCAGCAGCTTGAACGGGGGGGCCTCTGAGCAGTTCTTC. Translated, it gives CASSLNGGASEQFF.

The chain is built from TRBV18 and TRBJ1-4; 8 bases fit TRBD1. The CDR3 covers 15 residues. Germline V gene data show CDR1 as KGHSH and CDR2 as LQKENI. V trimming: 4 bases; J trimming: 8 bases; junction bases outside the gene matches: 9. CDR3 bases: TGTGCCAGCTCACTCAGGACAGGGAGGAAGGAAAAACTGTTTTTT. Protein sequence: CASSLRTGRKEKLFF.

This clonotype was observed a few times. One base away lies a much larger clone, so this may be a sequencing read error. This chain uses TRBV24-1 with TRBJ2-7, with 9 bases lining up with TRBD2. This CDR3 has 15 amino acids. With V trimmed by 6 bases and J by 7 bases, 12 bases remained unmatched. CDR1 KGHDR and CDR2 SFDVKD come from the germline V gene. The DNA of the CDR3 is TGTGCCACCAGTTACCCAGCGGGGGGTGTGAATGAGCAGTACTTC. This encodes CATSYPAGGVNEQYF.

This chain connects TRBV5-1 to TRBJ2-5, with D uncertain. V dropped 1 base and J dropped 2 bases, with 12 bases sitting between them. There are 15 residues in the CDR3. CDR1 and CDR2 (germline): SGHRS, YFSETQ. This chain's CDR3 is CASSLSLSRQETQYF. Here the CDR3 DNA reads TGCGCCAGCAGCTTGAGTCTTTCTAGACAAGAGACCCAGTACTTC.